This is a list of T cell receptor beta chains from one sample in a study of T cells in Graves' hyperthyroidism and ophthalmopathy. TCRdb processed the multiplex PCR reads anew with MiXCR; each CDR3 protein has one entry. The sample has roughly 500,000 distinct CDR3 sequences, roughly 45% seen once; the top ten hold 35% to 50%. Sequenced: peripheral blood or thyroid tissue (not recorded which). These receptors originate from an adult woman with Graves' disease, either hyperthyroidism or ophthalmopathy (not recorded which). CDR3s include the opening cysteine and the closing phenylalanine or tryptophan. Fields, in order: D gene, J gene, V gene, clone size, CDR3 protein, CDR3 DNA. The D gene is left open where the match is weak. Expanded clones are given a class, and other clones once, few, many or no size at all.

.	TRBJ1-1	TRBV2	.	CASIPRDGEAFF	TGTGCCAGCATCCCCCGGGACGGTGAAGCTTTCTTT
.	TRBJ2-7	TRBV7-9	.	CASSFPGGAEQYF	TGTGCCAGCAGCTTCCCAGGGGGGGCCGAGCAGTACTTC
.	TRBJ2-2	TRBV2	.	CASSEHRAWTGELFF	TGTGCCAGCAGTGAACACAGGGCCTGGACCGGGGAGCTGTTTTTT
TRBD1	TRBJ1-3	TRBV29-1	.	CSVESTGRGSGNTIYF	TGCAGCGTTGAATCGACAGGGAGGGGCTCTGGAAACACCATATATTTT
.	TRBJ1-2	TRBV6-6	many	CASTQRVLREGYTF	TGTGCCAGCACCCAGAGGGTTCTCCGGGAGGGCTACACCTTC
TRBD2	TRBJ2-7	TRBV7-9	.	CASRQGLGGYEQYF	TGTGCCAGCAGACAGGGACTAGGCGGCTACGAGCAGTACTTC
TRBD1	TRBJ1-6	TRBV11-2	.	CASSFGLAVYEQYSVPGQGSPLHF	TGTGCCAGCAGCTTCGGACTAGCGGTCTACGAGCAGTACTCCGTCCCGGGACAGGGTTCACCCCTCCACTTT
.	TRBJ2-2	TRBV9	few	CAGSVKMNTGELFF	TGTGCCGGCAGCGTGAAGATGAACACCGGGGAGCTGTTTTTT
.	TRBJ1-1	TRBV12-3/TRBV12-4	.	CASSYRGAFF	TGTGCCAGCAGTTATCGGGGAGCTTTCTTT
.	TRBJ2-7	TRBV11-2	many	CASSHEPGGEQYF	TGTGCCAGCAGCCATGAACCTGGTGGCGAGCAGTACTTC
.	TRBJ2-5	TRBV5-1	.	CASSLTGQEAQYF	TGCGCCAGCAGCTTGACAGGGCAAGAGGCCCAGTACTTC
.	TRBJ2-5	TRBV20-1	once	CSARGSERAGETQYF	TGCAGCGCTAGAGGAAGCGAGAGGGCAGGGGAGACCCAGTACTTC
.	TRBJ1-5	TRBV5-8	many	CASSLVSNQPQHF	TGTGCCAGCAGCTTGGTGTCCAATCAGCCCCAGCATTTT
TRBD2	TRBJ2-5	TRBV7-2	once	CASSPSSGRDRETQYF	TGTGCCAGCAGCCCGTCTAGCGGGAGGGATCGGGAGACCCAGTACTTC
TRBD1	TRBJ1-1	TRBV19	.	CASSNTVGRGEGAFF	TGTGCCAGTAGTAATACGGTGGGCAGGGGGGAAGGAGCTTTCTTT
.	TRBJ1-5	TRBV9	.	CASSVVEGLETQHF	TGTGCCAGCAGCGTAGTAGAGGGCTTGGAGACCCAGCATTTT
.	TRBJ2-7	TRBV7-8	few	CASSLVVWGSYEQYF	TGTGCCAGCAGCTTAGTCGTGTGGGGGTCCTACGAGCAGTACTTC
TRBD1	TRBJ2-3	TRBV7-2	.	CASSKQGHDTQYF	TGTGCCAGCAGCAAACAGGGGCACGATACGCAGTATTTT
TRBD1	TRBJ1-5	TRBV2	.	CARDRDRVNQPQHF	TGTGCTAGAGACCGGGACAGGGTCAATCAGCCCCAGCATTTT
.	TRBJ1-2	TRBV20-1	few	CSARPTGFNYGYTF	TGCAGTGCTAGACCGACAGGCTTTAACTATGGCTACACCTTC
TRBD2	TRBJ2-5	TRBV24-1	few	CATSDQGLFQETQYF	TGTGCCACCAGTGATCAGGGACTATTCCAAGAGACCCAGTACTTC